Sequencing of this T cell receptor beta chain was carried out in a study of blood T cell repertoires in COVID-19. Study background: The United States, Italy and Spain were the sources of the acute and convalescent COVID-19 samples. T cells, B-cell-depleted T cells, or PBMCs supplied cDNA or gDNA.

The authors' processing: Amplifying reference gene primers gave estimates of nucleated cell counts. Using immunoSEQ multiplex PCR, the repertoire was profiled, and TCRdb retains in-frame clones only, with some absent. V and J calls and clone size follow that table, whereas D and trimming were derived from the DNA. This repertoire shows about 71,000 clones, roughly 82% found once; its top ten account for roughly 15%. The CDR3 has 19 amino acids. V shed 8 bases and J 1 base; nucleotides not matched to a gene: 13. Germline CDR1 reads SEHNR; CDR2 reads FQNEAQ (reference sequence). The chain employs TRBV7-9 and TRBJ2-1, with 14 bases lining up with TRBD2. The TCR originated in a woman aged 80 or older with acute or convalescent COVID-19. Sequencing input: peripheral blood. Written as DNA, the CDR3 is TGTGCCAGCTCGGCCCTGACTAGCGGGAGGGCACGATCCTACAATGAGCAGTTCTTC. Its protein product is CASSALTSGRARSYNEQFF.